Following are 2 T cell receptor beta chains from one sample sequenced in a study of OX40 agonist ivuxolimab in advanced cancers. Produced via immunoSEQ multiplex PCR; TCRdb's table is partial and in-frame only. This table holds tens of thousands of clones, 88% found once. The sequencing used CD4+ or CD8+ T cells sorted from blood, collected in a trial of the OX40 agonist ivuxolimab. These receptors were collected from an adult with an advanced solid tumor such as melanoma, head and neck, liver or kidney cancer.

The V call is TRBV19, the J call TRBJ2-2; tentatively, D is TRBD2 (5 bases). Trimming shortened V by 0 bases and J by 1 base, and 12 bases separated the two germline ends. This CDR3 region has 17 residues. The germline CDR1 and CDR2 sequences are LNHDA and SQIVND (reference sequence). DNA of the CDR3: TGTGCCAGTAGTATAGATCGGGGTTTGCTGAACACCGGGGAGCTGTTTTTT. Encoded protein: CASSIDRGLLNTGELFF.

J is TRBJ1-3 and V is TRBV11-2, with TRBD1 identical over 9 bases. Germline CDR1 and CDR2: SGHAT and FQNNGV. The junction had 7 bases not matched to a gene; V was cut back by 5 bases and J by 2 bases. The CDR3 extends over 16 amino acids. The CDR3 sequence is CASSPRTGVAGNTIYF. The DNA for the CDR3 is TGTGCCAGCAGCCCCCGGACAGGGGTCGCTGGAAACACCATATATTTT.